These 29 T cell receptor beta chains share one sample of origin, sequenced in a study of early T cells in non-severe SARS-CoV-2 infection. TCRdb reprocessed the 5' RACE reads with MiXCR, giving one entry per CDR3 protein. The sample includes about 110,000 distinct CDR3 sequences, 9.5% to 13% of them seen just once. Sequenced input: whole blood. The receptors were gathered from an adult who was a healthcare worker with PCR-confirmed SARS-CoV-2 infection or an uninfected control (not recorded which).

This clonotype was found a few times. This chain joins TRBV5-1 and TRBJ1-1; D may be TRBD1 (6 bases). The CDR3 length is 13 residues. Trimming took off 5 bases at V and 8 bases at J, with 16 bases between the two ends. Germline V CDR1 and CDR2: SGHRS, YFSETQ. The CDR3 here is CASSFQGNVEAFF. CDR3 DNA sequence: TGCGCCAGCAGTTTTCAGGGGAATGTGGAAGCTTTCTTT.

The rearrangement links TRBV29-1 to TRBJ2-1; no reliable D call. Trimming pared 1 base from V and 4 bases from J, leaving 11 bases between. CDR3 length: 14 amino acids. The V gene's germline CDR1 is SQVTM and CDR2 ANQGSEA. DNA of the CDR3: TGCAGCGTTGAAGGGCAGATCGGTTACAATGAGCAGTTCTTC. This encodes CSVEGQIGYNEQFF.

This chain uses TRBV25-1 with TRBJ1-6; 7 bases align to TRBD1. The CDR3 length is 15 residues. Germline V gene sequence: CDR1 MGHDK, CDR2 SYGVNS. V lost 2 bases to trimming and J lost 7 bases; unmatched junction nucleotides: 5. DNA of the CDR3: TGTGCCAGCAGTGAAGGACAGGATGGGAATTCACCCCTCCACTTT. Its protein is CASSEGQDGNSPLHF.

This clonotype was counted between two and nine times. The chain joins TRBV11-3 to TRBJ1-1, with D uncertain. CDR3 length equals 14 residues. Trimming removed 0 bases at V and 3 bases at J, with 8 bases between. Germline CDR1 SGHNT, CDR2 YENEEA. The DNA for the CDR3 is TGTGCCAGCAGCTTAGACGTAAAGTACACTGAAGCTTTCTTT. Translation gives CASSLDVKYTEAFF.

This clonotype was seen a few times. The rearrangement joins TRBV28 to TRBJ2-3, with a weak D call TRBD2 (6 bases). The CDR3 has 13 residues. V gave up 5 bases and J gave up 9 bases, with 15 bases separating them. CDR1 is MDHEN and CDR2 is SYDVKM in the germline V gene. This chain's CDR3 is CASSGRDSRTQYF. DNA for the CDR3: TGTGCCAGCAGTGGGCGGGACTCCCGGACGCAGTATTTT.

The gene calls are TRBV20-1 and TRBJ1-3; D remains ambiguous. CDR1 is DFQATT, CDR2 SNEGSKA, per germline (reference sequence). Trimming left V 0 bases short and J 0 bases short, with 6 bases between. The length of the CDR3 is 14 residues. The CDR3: CSAREGRSGNTIYF. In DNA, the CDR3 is TGCAGTGCTAGAGAGGGCCGCTCTGGAAACACCATATATTTT.

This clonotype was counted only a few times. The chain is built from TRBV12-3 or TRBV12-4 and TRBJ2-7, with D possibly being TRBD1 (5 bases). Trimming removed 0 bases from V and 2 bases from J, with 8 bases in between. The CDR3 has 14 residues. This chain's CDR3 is CASSLAPGTYEQYF. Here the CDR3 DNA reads TGTGCCAGCAGTTTAGCCCCAGGGACCTACGAGCAGTACTTC.

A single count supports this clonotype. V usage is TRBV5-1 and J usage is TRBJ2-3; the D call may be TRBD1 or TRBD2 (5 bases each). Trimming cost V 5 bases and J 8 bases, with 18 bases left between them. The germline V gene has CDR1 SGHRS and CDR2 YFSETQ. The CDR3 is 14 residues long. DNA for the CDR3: TGCGCCAGCAGTCCCGGGACGTTGTATGGTACGCAGTATTTT. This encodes CASSPGTLYGTQYF.

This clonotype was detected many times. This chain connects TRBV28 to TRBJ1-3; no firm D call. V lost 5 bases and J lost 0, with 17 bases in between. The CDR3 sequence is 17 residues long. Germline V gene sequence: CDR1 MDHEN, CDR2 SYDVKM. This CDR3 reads CASSPLGRADSGNTIYF. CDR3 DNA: TGTGCCAGCAGTCCACTAGGGCGGGCGGACTCTGGAAACACCATATATTTT.

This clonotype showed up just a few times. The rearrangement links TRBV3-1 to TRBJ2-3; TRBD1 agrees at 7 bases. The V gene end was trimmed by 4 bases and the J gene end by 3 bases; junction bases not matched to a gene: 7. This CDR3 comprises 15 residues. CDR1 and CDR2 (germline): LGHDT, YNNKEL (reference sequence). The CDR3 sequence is CASSPGQPKTDTQYF. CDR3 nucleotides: TGTGCCAGCAGCCCGGGACAGCCGAAGACAGATACGCAGTATTTT.

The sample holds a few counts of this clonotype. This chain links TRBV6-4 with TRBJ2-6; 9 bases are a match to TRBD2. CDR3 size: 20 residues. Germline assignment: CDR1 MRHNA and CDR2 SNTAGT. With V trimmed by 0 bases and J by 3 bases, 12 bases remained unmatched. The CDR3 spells CASSDSWIGTSSIGANVLTF. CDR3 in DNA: TGTGCCAGCAGTGACTCATGGATTGGGACTAGCTCCATTGGGGCCAACGTCCTGACTTTC.

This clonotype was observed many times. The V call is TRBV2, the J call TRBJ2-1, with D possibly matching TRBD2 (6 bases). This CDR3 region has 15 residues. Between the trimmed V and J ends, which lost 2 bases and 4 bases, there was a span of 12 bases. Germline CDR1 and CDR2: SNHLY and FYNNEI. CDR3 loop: CASSERLARYNEQFF. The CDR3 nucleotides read TGTGCCAGCAGTGAACGGCTAGCGAGGTACAATGAGCAGTTCTTC.

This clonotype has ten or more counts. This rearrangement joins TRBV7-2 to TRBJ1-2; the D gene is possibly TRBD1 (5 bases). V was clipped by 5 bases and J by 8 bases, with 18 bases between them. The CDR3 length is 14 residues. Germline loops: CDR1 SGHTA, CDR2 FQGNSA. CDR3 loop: CASSPGGSLAGYTF. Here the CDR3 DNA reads TGTGCCAGCAGCCCGGGGGGGTCTTTGGCCGGCTACACCTTC.

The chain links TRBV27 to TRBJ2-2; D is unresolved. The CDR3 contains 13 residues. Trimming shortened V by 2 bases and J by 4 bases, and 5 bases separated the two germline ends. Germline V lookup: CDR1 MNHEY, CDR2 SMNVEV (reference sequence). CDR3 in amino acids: CASSLRSTGELFF. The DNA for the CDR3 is TGTGCCAGCAGTTTACGTAGCACCGGGGAGCTGTTTTTT.

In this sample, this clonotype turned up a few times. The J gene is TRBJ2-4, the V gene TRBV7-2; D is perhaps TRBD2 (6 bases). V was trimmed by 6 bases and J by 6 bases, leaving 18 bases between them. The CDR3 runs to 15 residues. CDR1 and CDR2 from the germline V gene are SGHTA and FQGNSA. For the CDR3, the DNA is TGTGCCAGCAGGCCTCCGGGACTCCCTTCAAACATTCAGTACTTC. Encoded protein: CASRPPGLPSNIQYF. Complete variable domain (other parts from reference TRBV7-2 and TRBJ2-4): GAGVSQSPSNKVTEKGKDVELRCDPISGHTALYWYRQSLGQGLEFLIYFQGNSAPDKSGLPSDRFSAERTGGSVSTLTIQRTQQEDSAVYLCASRPPGLPSNIQYFGAGTRLSVL.

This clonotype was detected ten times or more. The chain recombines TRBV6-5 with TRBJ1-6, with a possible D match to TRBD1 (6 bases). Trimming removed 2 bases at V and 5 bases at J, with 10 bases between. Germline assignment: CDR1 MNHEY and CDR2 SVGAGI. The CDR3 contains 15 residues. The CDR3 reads CASSYGGPDNSPLHF. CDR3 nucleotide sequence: TGTGCCAGCAGTTACGGGGGGCCGGATAATTCACCCCTCCACTTT.

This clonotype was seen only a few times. The CDR3 spells CASSVQGQGEAFF. CDR3 nucleotide sequence: TGTGCCAGCAGCGTTCAGGGGCAGGGTGAAGCTTTCTTT. This rearrangement joins TRBV9 to TRBJ1-1; TRBD1 might be the D (6 bases). The V end was cut by 2 bases, the J end by 7 bases, with 12 bases between. The CDR3 runs to 13 residues. Looked up from germline, CDR1 is SGDLS and CDR2 is YYNGEE. The entire variable domain, with the rest obtained from reference TRBV9 and TRBJ1-1, is as follows: DSGVTQTPKHLITATGQRVTLRCSPRSGDLSVYWYQQSLDQGLQFLIQYYNGEERAKGNILERFSAQQFPDLHSELNLSSLELGDSALYFCASSVQGQGEAFFGQGTRLTVV.

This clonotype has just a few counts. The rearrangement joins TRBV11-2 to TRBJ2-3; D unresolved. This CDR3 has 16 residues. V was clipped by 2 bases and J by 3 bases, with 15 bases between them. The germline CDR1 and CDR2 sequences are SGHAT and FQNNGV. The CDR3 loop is CASSLIRPTGTDTQYF. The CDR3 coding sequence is TGTGCCAGCAGCTTAATAAGACCGACCGGGACAGATACGCAGTATTTT.

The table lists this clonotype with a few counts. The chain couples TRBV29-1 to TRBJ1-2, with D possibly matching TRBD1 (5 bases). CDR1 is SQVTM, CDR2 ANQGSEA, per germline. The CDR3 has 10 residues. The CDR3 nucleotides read TGCGGAGTTGACAGCGCCGGCTACACCTTC. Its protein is CGVDSAGYTF.

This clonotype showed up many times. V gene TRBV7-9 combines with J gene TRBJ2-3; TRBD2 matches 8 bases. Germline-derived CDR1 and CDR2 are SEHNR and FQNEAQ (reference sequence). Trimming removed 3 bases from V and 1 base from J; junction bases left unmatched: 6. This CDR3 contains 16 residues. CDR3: CASSFQRGLRTDTQYF. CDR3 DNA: TGTGCCAGCAGCTTCCAGCGGGGGTTGCGCACAGATACGCAGTATTTT.

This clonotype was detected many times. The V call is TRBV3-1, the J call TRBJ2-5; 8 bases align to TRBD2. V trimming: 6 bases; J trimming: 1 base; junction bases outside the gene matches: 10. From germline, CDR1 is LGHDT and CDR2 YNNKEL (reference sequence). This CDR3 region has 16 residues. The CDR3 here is CASSQIAGTSQETQYF. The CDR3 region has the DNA TGTGCCAGCAGTCAGATAGCGGGAACATCCCAAGAGACCCAGTACTTC.

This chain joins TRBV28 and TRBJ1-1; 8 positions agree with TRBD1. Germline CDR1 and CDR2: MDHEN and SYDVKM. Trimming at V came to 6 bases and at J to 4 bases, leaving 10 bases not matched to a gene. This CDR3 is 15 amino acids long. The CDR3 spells CASSSQGQGATEAFF. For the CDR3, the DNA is TGTGCCAGCAGCTCTCAGGGGCAGGGGGCCACTGAAGCTTTCTTT.

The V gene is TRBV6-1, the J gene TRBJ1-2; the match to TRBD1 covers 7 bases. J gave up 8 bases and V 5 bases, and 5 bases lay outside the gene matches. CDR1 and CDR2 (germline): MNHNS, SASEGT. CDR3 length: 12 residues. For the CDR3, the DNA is TGTGCCAGCAGTTACAGGGGTCAAGGCTACACCTTC. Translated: CASSYRGQGYTF.

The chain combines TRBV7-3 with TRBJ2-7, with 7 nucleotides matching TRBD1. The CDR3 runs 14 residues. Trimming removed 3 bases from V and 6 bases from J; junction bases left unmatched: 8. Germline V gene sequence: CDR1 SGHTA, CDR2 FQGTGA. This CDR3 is CASSLGRGQGEQYF. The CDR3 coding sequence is TGTGCCAGCAGCTTGGGAAGGGGGCAAGGCGAGCAGTACTTC.

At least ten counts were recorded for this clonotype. DNA for the CDR3: TGTGCCAGCTCCCCCTTAGGGCGTGAAGCTTTCTTT. Its protein product is CASSPLGREAFF. The rearrangement links TRBV18 to TRBJ1-1; D not certain. Germline loops: CDR1 KGHSH, CDR2 LQKENI. V dropped 6 bases and J dropped 7 bases, with 12 bases sitting between them. The CDR3 is 12 residues long. Full variable domain (rest looked up from reference TRBV18 and TRBJ1-1): NAGVMQNPRHLVRRRGQEARLRCSPMKGHSHVYWYRQLPEEGLKFMVYLQKENIIDESGMPKERFSAEFPKEGPSILRIQQVVRGDSAAYFCASSPLGREAFFGQGTRLTVV.

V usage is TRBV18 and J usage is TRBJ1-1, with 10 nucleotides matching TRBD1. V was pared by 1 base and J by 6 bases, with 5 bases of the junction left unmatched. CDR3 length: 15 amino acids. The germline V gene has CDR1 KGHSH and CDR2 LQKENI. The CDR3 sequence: CASSPLGQGKAEAFF. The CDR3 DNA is TGTGCCAGCTCACCACTGGGACAGGGGAAAGCTGAAGCTTTCTTT.

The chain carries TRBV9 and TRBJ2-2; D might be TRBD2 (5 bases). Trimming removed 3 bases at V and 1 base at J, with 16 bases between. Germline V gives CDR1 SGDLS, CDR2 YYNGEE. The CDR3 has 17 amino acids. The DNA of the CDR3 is TGTGCCAGCAGCGGCGGGCCCAAGATTGAGAACACCGGGGAGCTGTTTTTT. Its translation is CASSGGPKIENTGELFF.

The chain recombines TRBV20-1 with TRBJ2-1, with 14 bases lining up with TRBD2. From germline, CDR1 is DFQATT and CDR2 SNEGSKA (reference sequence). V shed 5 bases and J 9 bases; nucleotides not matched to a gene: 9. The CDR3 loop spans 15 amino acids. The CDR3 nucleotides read TGCAGTGCTCCAGGGACTAGCGGGAGTCCCGGTGAGCAGTTCTTC. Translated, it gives CSAPGTSGSPGEQFF.

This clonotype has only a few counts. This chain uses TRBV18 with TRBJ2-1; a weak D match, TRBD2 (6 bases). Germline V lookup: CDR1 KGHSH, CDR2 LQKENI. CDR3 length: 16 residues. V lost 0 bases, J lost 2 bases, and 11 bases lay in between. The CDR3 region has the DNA TGTGCCAGCTCACCACCGGGAGGTGGCGCCTACAATGAGCAGTTCTTC. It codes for CASSPPGGGAYNEQFF. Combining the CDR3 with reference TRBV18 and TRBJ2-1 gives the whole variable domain NAGVMQNPRHLVRRRGQEARLRCSPMKGHSHVYWYRQLPEEGLKFMVYLQKENIIDESGMPKERFSAEFPKEGPSILRIQQVVRGDSAAYFCASSPPGGGAYNEQFFGPGTRLTVL.